Presented here are 18 T cell receptor beta chains from one specimen sequenced in a study of shared clonotypes between healthy human individuals. Profiled with immunoSEQ multiplex PCR; TCRdb holds only in-frame clones, not every one. Of roughly 500,000 clones listed, about 85% were seen once; the top ten hold less than 15%. Sequencing input: PBMCs. The receptors were gathered from a woman in her thirties or forties in good health. Some clones in this sample may be carry-over from other donors' samples.

The V call is TRBV7-3, the J call TRBJ2-1; 7 bases line up with TRBD2. The CDR3 has 15 residues. Germline CDR1 is SGHTA and CDR2 is FQGTGA. V shed 0 bases and J 8 bases; nucleotides not matched to a gene: 7. CDR3 region: CASSLTPYGGDEQFF. Here the CDR3 DNA reads TGTGCCAGCAGCTTAACACCCTATGGGGGGGATGAGCAGTTCTTC.

J is TRBJ2-1 and V is TRBV5-4; D unclear. V was pared by 5 bases and J by 2 bases, with 11 bases between. There are 14 residues in the CDR3. CDR1 and CDR2 (germline): SGHNT, YYREEE (reference sequence). The CDR3: CASRTYGAYNEQFF. CDR3 in DNA: TGTGCCAGCAGGACTTATGGGGCCTACAATGAGCAGTTCTTC. The full variable domain, its missing parts supplied by reference TRBV5-4 and TRBJ2-1, is ETGVTQSPTHLIKTRGQQVTLRCSSQSGHNTVSWYQQALGQGPQFIFQYYREEENGRGNFPPRFSGLQFPNYSSELNVNALELDDSALYLCASRTYGAYNEQFFGPGTRLTVL.

The sample holds a few counts of this clone. V is TRBV12-5 and J is TRBJ1-2, with 10 bases matching TRBD1. Germline CDR1 is LGHNT and CDR2 is FRNRAP. The trim removed 2 bases at V and 8 bases at J, leaving 8 bases unmatched. The CDR3 has 15 amino acids. In DNA form, the CDR3 reads TGTGCTAGTGGTTTGTCAAATGACAGGGGGCAAGGCTACACCTTC. It specifies CASGLSNDRGQGYTF.

The gene calls are TRBV27 and TRBJ2-1; TRBD2 matches at 7 bases. Unmatched junction bases numbered 11, after V lost 0 bases and J lost 3 bases. CDR3 length: 18 residues. CDR1 is MNHEY, CDR2 SMNVEV, per germline (reference sequence). The CDR3 DNA reads as TGTGCCAGCAGTTTATCGTACAAAACCGGGACTAACTACAATGAGCAGTTCTTC. Translating it yields CASSLSYKTGTNYNEQFF.

The chain couples TRBV6-6 to TRBJ2-1; a possible D gene is TRBD2 (5 bases). Trimming pared 6 bases from V and 7 bases from J, leaving 13 bases between. Looked up from germline, CDR1 is MNHNY and CDR2 is SVGAGI (reference sequence). The CDR3 totals 13 residues. CDR3 in amino acids: CASRAPSRNEQFF. CDR3 coding DNA: TGTGCCAGCAGAGCCCCTAGCCGTAATGAGCAGTTCTTC.

In nucleotides, the CDR3 is TGTGCCAGCAGCGTTTCCTGGGACTACCTGGATTACGAGCAGTACTTC. It yields the protein CASSVSWDYLDYEQYF. The chain carries TRBV9 and TRBJ2-7, with 7 positions matching TRBD2. The CDR3 sequence is 16 residues long. Germline V gene data show CDR1 as SGDLS and CDR2 as YYNGEE. With 2 bases clipped from V and 4 bases from J, the junction kept 12 bases outside the gene matches.

This chain links TRBV6-4 with TRBJ2-1; 9 bases match TRBD2. The CDR3 length is 16 residues. Per the germline V gene, CDR1 is MRHNA and CDR2 is SNTAGT. The ends lost 0 bases at V and 1 base at J; junction bases unmatched: 1. The CDR3 loop reads CASSDSTSGSYNEQFF. The CDR3 bases are TGTGCCAGCAGTGACTCGACTAGCGGTTCCTACAATGAGCAGTTCTTC.

The chain uses TRBV2 and TRBJ2-1; 11 positions match TRBD2. The CDR3 covers 14 residues. The V segment lost 7 bases and the J segment 7 bases; nucleotides outside the gene matches: 6. Germline-derived CDR1 and CDR2 are SNHLY and FYNNEI. The CDR3 DNA reads as TGTGCCAGCACTCGACTAGCGGGAATGAATGAGCAGTTCTTC. It translates to CASTRLAGMNEQFF.

This chain uses TRBV19 with TRBJ1-5; possibly TRBD1 for D (5 bases). The V gene's germline CDR1 is LNHDA and CDR2 SQIVND (reference sequence). Between the trimmed V and J ends, which lost 3 bases and 8 bases, there was a span of 11 bases. The CDR3 contains 13 residues. The CDR3: CASSILLGEPQHF. The CDR3 DNA reads as TGTGCCAGTAGTATCCTCCTAGGGGAGCCCCAGCATTTT.

This chain uses TRBV4-1 with TRBJ2-7; no definite D call. Germline CDR1 reads MGHRA; CDR2 reads YSYEKL. The CDR3 consists of 13 residues. The V end lost 3 bases, the J end lost 7 bases, and 13 bases lay between the germline ends. The CDR3 spells CASSHRVTEEQYF. The CDR3 nucleotides are TGCGCCAGCAGCCACCGGGTCACGGAAGAGCAGTACTTC.

The J gene is TRBJ2-3, the V gene TRBV30, with a tentative D call TRBD1 (5 bases). The CDR3 runs 14 residues. In germline, CDR1 is GTSNPN, CDR2 SVGIG (reference sequence). V was pared by 2 bases and J by 0 bases, with 9 bases between. CDR3 loop: CAWSKGSSTDTQYF. In nucleotides, the CDR3 is TGTGCCTGGAGTAAGGGGTCTAGCACAGATACGCAGTATTTT.

The chain is built from TRBV27 and TRBJ2-4; TRBD2 might be the D (7 bases). This CDR3 comprises 12 residues. V gave up 4 bases and J gave up 15 bases, with 16 bases separating them. CDR1 MNHEY and CDR2 SMNVEV come from the germline V gene (reference sequence). The CDR3 region has the DNA TGTGCCAGCAGTTCCCCAGGGGTAGCGGGGTACTTC. It yields the protein CASSSPGVAGYF.

This chain links TRBV7-9 with TRBJ1-5; TRBD1 matches 9 bases. The ends lost 5 bases at V and 3 bases at J; junction bases unmatched: 5. The germline CDR1 and CDR2 sequences are SEHNR and FQNEAQ (reference sequence). The CDR3 has 15 amino acids. The CDR3 here is CASSPGDRANQPQHF. The CDR3 nucleotides are TGTGCCAGCAGCCCCGGGGACAGGGCCAATCAGCCCCAGCATTTT.

The rearrangement joins TRBV11-2 to TRBJ1-1; D not resolved. CDR3 length: 13 amino acids. V was clipped by 4 bases and J by 0 bases, with 6 bases between them. Germline CDR1 and CDR2: SGHAT and FQNNGV. CDR3 loop: CASSSQMNTEAFF. Written as DNA, the CDR3 is TGTGCCAGCAGCTCACAGATGAACACTGAAGCTTTCTTT.

This clone was observed a few times. The J gene is TRBJ1-6, the V gene TRBV18; D not resolved. Per germline, CDR1 KGHSH and CDR2 LQKENI. The CDR3 spans 16 residues. The V end was cut by 6 bases, the J end by 0 bases, with 12 bases between. The CDR3 sequence is CASSREQISYNSPLHF. Written as DNA, the CDR3 is TGTGCCAGCTCGCGGGAACAGATCTCCTATAATTCACCCCTCCACTTT. Using reference TRBV18 and TRBJ1-6 for the parts outside the CDR3, the full variable domain is NAGVMQNPRHLVRRRGQEARLRCSPMKGHSHVYWYRQLPEEGLKFMVYLQKENIIDESGMPKERFSAEFPKEGPSILRIQQVVRGDSAAYFCASSREQISYNSPLHFGNGTRLTVT.

The chain joins TRBV5-8 to TRBJ2-5; TRBD2 agrees at 8 bases. The CDR3 runs 15 residues. Per germline, CDR1 SGHTS and CDR2 YDEGEE. V dropped 4 bases and J dropped 2; count of bases not matched to a gene: 7. The CDR3 DNA reads TGTGCCAGCAGCCGATTAACTAGCGGTCAAGAGACCCAGTACTTC. It encodes CASSRLTSGQETQYF.

The chain couples TRBV7-2 to TRBJ2-7, with D tentatively TRBD2 (6 bases). Trimming cost V 5 bases and J 2 bases, with 13 bases left between them. This CDR3 has 14 residues. Germline V gives CDR1 SGHTA, CDR2 FQGNSA. The CDR3, as DNA: TGTGCCAGCAGCCCAAGCGGGCGCGCCTACGAGCAGTACTTC. Translation: CASSPSGRAYEQYF.

V usage is TRBV11-2 and J usage is TRBJ2-7; D is possibly TRBD1 (6 bases). CDR3 length: 15 amino acids. CDR1 and CDR2 from the germline V gene are SGHAT and FQNNGV. The V and J ends lost 0 bases and 0 bases respectively, with 9 bases between them. The CDR3 spells CASSLDSDSSYEQYF. CDR3 nucleotides: TGTGCCAGCAGCTTAGATTCGGACAGCTCCTACGAGCAGTACTTC.